This T cell receptor (beta chain) derives from a study of shared clonotypes between healthy human individuals. The wider study: Participating donors consisted of a couple of women and a few men aged 18 to 49. Points from the study as a whole: The generation probabilities recorded for non-shared clonotypes fell below those of clonotypes shared by all four donors.

In the naive CD8 group, cells lacked CD45RO and were positively selected for CCR7, so terminally differentiated effector memory CD45RA+ cells were left out. The healthy adult donors were HIV-negative and reported no recent acute infections or vaccinations. CDR1 is LGHNA, CDR2 YSLEER, per germline. This CDR3 has 15 amino acids. Trimming cost V 1 base and J 6 bases; bases outside gene matches: 2. The method was immunoSEQ multiplex PCR; TCRdb's version includes in-frame clones alone and lacks a portion of them. The sample shows over 2 million clones, about 95% of them seen only once. Turning to this clone: Its cognate antigen is unknown. This sample also contains other DNA sequences that code for the same CDR3.

The sequenced sample was naive CD8+ T cells sorted from blood. This clonotype was sampled from a man aged 18 to 35 in good health. This rearrangement joins TRBV4-3 to TRBJ2-1, with 11 nucleotides matching TRBD2. The CDR3 DNA sequence: TGCGCCAGCAGCCAAGGGACTAGCGGGCGCAATGAGCAGTTCTTC. Translating gives CASSQGTSGRNEQFF.